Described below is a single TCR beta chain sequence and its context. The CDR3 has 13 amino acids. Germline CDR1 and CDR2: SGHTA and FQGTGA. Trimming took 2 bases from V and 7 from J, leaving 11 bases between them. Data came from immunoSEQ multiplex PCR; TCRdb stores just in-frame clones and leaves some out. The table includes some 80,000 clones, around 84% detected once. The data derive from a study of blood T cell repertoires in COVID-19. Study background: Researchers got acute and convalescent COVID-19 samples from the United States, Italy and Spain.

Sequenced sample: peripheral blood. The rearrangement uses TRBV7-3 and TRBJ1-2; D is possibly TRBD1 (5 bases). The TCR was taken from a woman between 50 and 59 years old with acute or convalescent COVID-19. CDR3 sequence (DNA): TGTGCCAGCAGCTTAGTTGGGGCGTCTGGCTACACCTTC. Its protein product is CASSLVGASGYTF.